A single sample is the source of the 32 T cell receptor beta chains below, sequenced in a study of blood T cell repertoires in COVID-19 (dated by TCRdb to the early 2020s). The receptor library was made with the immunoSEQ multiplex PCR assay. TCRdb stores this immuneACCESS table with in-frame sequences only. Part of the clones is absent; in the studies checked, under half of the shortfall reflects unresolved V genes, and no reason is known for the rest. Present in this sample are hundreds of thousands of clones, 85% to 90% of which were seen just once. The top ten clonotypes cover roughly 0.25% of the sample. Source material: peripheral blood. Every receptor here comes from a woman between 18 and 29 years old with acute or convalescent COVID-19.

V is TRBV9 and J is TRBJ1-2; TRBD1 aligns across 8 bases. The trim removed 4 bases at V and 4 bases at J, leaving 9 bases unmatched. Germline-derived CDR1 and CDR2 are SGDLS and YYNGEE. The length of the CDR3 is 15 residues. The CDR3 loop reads CASSSEQGGLYGYTF. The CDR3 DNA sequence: TGTGCCAGCAGCTCCGAACAGGGGGGGCTCTATGGCTACACCTTC.

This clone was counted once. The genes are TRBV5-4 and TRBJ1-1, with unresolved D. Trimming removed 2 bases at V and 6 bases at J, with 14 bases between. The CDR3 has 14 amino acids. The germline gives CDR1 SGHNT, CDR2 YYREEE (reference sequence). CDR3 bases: TGTGCCAGCAGCTTAATTGCGGGAAGGGCTGAAGCTTTCTTT. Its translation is CASSLIAGRAEAFF.

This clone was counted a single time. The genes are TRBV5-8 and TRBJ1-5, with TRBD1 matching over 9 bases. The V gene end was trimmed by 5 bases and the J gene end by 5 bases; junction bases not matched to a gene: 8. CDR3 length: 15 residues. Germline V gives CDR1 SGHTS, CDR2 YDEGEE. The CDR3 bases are TGTGCCAGCAGGCGGACAGGGGATCCCCATCAGCCCCAGCATTTT. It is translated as CASRRTGDPHQPQHF.

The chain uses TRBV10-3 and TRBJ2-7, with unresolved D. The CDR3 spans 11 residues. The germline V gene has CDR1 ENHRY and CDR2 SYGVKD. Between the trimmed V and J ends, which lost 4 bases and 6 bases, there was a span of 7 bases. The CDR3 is CAISADTEQYF. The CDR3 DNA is TGTGCCATCAGTGCAGATACCGAGCAGTACTTC.

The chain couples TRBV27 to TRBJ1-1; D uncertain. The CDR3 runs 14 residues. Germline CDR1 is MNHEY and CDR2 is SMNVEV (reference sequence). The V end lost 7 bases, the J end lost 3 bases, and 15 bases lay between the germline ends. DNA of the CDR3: TGTGCCAGCAACCCCTTGAGAGGATACACTGAAGCTTTCTTT. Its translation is CASNPLRGYTEAFF.

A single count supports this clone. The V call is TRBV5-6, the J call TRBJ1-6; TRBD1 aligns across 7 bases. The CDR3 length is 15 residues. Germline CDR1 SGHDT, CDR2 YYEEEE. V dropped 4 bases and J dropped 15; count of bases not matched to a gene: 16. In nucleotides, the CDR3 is TGTGCCAGCAGCCCCAGGACAGGTTCCGTTTTAGGCCTCCACTTT. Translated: CASSPRTGSVLGLHF.

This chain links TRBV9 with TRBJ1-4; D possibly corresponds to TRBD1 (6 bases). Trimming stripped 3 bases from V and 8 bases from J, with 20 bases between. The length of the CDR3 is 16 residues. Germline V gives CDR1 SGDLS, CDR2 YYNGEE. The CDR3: CASSAALTGNSEKLFF. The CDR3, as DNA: TGTGCCAGCAGCGCCGCACTTACAGGGAATTCGGAAAAACTGTTTTTT.

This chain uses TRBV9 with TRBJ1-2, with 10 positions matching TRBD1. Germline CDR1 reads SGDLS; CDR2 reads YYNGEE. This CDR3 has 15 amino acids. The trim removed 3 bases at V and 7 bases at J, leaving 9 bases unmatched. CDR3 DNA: TGTGCCAGCAGCGCCCCGACAGGGGGCCTGGTTGGCTACACCTTC. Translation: CASSAPTGGLVGYTF.

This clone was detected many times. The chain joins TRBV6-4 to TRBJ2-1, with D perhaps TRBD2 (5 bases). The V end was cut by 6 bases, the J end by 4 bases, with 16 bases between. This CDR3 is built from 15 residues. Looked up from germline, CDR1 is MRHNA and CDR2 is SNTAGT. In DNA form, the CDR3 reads TGTGCCAGCAGCGCGACGGTGGACTTTTACAATGAGCAGTTCTTC. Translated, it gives CASSATVDFYNEQFF.

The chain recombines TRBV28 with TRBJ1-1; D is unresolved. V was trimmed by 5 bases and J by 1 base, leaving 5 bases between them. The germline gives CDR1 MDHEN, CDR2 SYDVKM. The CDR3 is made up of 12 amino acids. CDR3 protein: CASSTANTEAFF. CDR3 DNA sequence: TGTGCCAGCAGTACAGCGAACACTGAAGCTTTCTTT.

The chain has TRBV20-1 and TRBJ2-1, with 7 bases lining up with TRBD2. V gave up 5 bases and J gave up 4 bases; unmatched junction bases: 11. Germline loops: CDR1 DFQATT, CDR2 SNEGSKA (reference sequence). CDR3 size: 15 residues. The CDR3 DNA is TGCAGTGCTGGTGGGGATGGGCGGGGGTACAATGAGCAGTTCTTC. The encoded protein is CSAGGDGRGYNEQFF.

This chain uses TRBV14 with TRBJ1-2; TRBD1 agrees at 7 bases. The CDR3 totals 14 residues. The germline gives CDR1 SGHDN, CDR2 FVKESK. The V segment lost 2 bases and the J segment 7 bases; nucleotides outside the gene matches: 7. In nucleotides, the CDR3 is TGTGCCAGCAGCCAACGAATGACAGGGACTGGCTACACCTTC. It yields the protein CASSQRMTGTGYTF.

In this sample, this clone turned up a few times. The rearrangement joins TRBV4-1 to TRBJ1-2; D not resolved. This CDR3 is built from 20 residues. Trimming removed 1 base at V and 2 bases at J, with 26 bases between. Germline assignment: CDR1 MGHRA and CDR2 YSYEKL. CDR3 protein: CASSQVGGRSGSAGNYGYTF. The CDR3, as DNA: TGCGCCAGCAGCCAAGTGGGTGGCAGGTCGGGTTCGGCGGGCAACTATGGCTACACCTTC.

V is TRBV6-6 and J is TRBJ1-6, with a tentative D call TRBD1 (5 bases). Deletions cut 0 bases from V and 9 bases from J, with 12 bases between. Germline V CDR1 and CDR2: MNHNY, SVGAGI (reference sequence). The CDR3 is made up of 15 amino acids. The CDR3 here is CASSYSERGSSPLHF. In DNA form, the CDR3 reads TGTGCCAGCAGTTACTCGGAAAGGGGCAGTTCACCCCTCCACTTT.

CDR3 coding DNA: TGTGCCAGCAGGTACAGTCTAGGCTACACCTTC. Translating gives CASRYSLGYTF. The V gene is TRBV6-5, the J gene TRBJ1-2; D unresolved. The CDR3 has 11 residues. Trimming removed 6 bases at V and 8 bases at J, with 10 bases between. Germline V CDR1 and CDR2: MNHEY, SVGAGI.

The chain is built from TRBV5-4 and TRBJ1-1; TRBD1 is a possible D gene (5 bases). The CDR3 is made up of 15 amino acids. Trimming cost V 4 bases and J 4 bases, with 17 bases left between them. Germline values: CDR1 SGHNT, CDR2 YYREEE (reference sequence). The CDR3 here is CASSLGGGSGTEAFF. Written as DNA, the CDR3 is TGTGCCAGCAGCCTCGGGGGGGGATCGGGCACTGAAGCTTTCTTT.

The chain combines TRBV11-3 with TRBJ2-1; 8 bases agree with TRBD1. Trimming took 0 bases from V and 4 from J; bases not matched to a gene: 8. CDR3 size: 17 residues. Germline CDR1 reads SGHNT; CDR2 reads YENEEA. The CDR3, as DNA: TGTGCCAGCAGCTTAGATGGGCGGACAGGGCTATACAATGAGCAGTTCTTC. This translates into CASSLDGRTGLYNEQFF. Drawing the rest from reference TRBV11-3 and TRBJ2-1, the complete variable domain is EAGVVQSPRYKIIEKKQPVAFWCNPISGHNTLYWYLQNLGQGPELLIRYENEEAVDDSQLPKDRFSAERLKGVDSTLKIQPAELGDSAVYLCASSLDGRTGLYNEQFFGPGTRLTVL.

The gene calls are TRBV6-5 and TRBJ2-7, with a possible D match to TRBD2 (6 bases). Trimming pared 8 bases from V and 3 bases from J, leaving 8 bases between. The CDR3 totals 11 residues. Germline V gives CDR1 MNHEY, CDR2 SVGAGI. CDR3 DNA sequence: TGTGCCAGCTTCGGGGGCTACGAGCAGTACTTC. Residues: CASFGGYEQYF.

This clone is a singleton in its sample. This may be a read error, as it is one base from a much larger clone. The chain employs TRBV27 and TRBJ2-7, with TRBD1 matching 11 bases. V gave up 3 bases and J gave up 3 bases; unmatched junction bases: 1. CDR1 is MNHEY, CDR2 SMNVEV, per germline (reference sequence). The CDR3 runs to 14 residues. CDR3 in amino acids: CASSFGTGGYEQYF. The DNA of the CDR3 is TGTGCCAGCAGTTTCGGGACAGGGGGCTACGAGCAGTACTTC.

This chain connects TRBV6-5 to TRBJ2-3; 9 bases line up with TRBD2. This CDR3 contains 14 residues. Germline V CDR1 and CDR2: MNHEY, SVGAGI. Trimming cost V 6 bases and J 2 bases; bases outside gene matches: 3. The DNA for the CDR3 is TGTGCCAGCAGGAAGCGGGGGGCCACAGATACGCAGTATTTT. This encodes CASRKRGATDTQYF.

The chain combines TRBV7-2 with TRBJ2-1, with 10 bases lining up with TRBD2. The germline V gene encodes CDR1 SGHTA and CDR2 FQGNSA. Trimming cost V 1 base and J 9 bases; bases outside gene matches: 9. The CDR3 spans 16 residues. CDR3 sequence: CASSLVPSGGAAEQFF. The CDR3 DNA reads TGTGCCAGCAGCTTAGTGCCCAGCGGGGGGGCAGCTGAGCAGTTCTTC.

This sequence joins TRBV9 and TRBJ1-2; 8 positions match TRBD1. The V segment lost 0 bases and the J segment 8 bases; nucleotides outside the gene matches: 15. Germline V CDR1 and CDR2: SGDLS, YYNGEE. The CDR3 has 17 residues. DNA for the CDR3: TGTGCCAGCAGCGTAGGCGGGACAGGCTCGAATGTCAGGGGCTACACCTTC. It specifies CASSVGGTGSNVRGYTF.

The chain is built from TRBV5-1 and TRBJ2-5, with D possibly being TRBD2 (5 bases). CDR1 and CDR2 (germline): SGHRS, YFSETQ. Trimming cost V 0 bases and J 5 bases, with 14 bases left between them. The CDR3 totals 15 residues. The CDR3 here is CASSLVGLSGETQYF. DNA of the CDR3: TGCGCCAGCAGCTTGGTTGGTCTGTCGGGGGAGACCCAGTACTTC.

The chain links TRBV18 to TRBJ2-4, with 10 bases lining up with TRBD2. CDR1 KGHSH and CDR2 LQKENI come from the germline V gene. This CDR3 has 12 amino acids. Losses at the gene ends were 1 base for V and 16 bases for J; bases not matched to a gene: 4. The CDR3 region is CASSPQRGGLYF. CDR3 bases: TGTGCCAGCTCACCACAGCGGGGGGGCCTCTACTTC.

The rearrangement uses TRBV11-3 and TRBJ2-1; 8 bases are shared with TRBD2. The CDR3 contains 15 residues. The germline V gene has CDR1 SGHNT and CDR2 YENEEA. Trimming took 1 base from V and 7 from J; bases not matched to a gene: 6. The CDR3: CASSLGLTSENEQFF. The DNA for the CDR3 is TGTGCCAGCAGCTTAGGGCTGACTAGCGAGAATGAGCAGTTCTTC.

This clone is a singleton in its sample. CDR3 DNA: TGTGCCAGCAGCTTTGTAGCGGGGGCCTTCGCCAATGAGCAGTTCTTC. Translating it yields CASSFVAGAFANEQFF. V usage is TRBV7-9 and J usage is TRBJ2-1; 9 nucleotides align to TRBD2. V lost 3 bases, J lost 6 bases, and 9 bases stayed unmatched. The CDR3 runs to 16 residues. The germline V gene encodes CDR1 SEHNR and CDR2 FQNEAQ (reference sequence).

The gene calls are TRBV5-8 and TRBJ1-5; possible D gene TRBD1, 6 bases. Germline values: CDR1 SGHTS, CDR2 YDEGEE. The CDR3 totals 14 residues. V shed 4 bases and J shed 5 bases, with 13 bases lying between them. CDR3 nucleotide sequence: TGTGCCAGCAGCCGAAAAGGGGGATATCAGCCCCAGCATTTT. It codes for CASSRKGGYQPQHF.

The DNA of the CDR3 is TGTGCCAGTAGCGCGAGGACAGGGCAGAAAGCTTTCTTT. Its protein product is CASSARTGQKAFF. J is TRBJ1-1 and V is TRBV19; 8 positions match TRBD1. The CDR3 extends over 13 amino acids. The ends lost 6 bases at V and 9 bases at J; junction bases unmatched: 9. Looked up from germline, CDR1 is LNHDA and CDR2 is SQIVND (reference sequence).

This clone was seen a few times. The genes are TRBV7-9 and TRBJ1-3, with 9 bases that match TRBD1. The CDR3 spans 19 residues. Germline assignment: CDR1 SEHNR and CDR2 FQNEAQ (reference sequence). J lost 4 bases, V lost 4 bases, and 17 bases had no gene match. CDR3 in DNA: TGTGCCAGCAGCTCCCACAGGGGGCAACGGTTACTCTCCGGAAACACCATATATTTT. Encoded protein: CASSSHRGQRLLSGNTIYF. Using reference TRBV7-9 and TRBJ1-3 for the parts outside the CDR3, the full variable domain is DTGVSQNPRHKITKRGQNVTFRCDPISEHNRLYWYRQTLGQGPEFLTYFQNEAQLEKSRLLSDRFSAERPKGSFSTLEIQRTEQGDSAMYLCASSSHRGQRLLSGNTIYFGEGSWLTVV.

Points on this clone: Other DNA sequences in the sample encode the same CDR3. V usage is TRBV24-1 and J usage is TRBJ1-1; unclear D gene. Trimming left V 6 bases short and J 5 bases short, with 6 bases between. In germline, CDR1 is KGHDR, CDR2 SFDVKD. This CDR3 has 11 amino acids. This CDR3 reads CATSRGTEAFF. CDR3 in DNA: TGTGCCACCAGTCGGGGAACTGAAGCTTTCTTT.

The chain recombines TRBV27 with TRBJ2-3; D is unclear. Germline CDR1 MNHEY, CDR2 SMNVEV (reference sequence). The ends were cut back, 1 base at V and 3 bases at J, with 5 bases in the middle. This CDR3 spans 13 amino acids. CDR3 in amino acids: CASSLYGTDTQYF. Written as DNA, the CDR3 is TGTGCCAGCAGTTTATACGGTACAGATACGCAGTATTTT.

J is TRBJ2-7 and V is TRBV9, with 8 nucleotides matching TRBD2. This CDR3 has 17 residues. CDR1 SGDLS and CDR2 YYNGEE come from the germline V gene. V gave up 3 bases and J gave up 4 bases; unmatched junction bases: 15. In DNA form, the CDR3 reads TGTGCCAGCAGCGGGAGCCCCGACGGGGGGGCCTTTTACGAGCAGTACTTC. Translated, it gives CASSGSPDGGAFYEQYF.